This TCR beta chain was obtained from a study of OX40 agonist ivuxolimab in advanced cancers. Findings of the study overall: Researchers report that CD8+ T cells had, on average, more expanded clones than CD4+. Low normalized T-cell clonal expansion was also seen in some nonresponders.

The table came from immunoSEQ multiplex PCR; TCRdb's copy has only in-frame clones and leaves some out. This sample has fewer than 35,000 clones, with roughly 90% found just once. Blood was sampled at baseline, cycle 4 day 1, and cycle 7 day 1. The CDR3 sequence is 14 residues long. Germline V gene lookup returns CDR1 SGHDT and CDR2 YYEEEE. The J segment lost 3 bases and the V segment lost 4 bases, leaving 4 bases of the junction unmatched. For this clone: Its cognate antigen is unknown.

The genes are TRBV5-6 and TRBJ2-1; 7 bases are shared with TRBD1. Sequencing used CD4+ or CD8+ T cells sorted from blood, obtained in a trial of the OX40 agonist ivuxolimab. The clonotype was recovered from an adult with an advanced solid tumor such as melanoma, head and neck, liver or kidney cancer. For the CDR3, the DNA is TGTGCCAGCAGCAGGGGACAGAACTACAATGAGCAGTTCTTC. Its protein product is CASSRGQNYNEQFF.